Sequencing of this TCR beta chain was carried out in a study of a mutant IDH1 vaccine in newly diagnosed glioma. Concerning this clone: What it binds is unknown.

Generated by immunoSEQ multiplex PCR, the TCRdb table keeps only in-frame clones and is missing some. The profile covers 42,000 or so clones, with roughly 83% appearing a single time and 4% to 5.5% taken by the ten largest. Time point noted: week 35, safety follow-up. Each dose of the vaccine consisted of 300 ug of mutant IDH1 20-mer peptide, with topical imiquimod. Germline loops: CDR1 LGHNA, CDR2 YNFKEQ. V shed 0 bases, J shed 0 bases, and the junction held 7 bases outside the gene matches. This CDR3 has 19 amino acids. This TCR derives from a woman aged 45-65 years with glioma. The source material was PBMCs, sampled from a glioma patient whose treatment included an IDH1 peptide vaccine. This chain joins TRBV4-2 and TRBJ1-6; 8 nucleotides align to TRBD1. DNA for the CDR3: TGTGCCAGCAGCCAAGAGTCCCCAGGGGGCTACTCCTATAATTCACCCCTCCACTTT. Its translation is CASSQESPGGYSYNSPLHF.